This entry lists 15 T cell receptor beta chains sequenced from one sample in a study of pediatric ulcerative colitis. Sequencing used immunoSEQ multiplex PCR; TCRdb keeps in-frame clones, though not all of them. This table has fewer than 30,000 clones, about 69% appearing once. During colonoscopy, one to two rectal pinch biopsies were collected. The material sequenced was gut tissue. These TCRs come from a boy aged 5 to 17 with severe ulcerative colitis.

The V call is TRBV5-1, the J call TRBJ2-5; 12 bases agree with TRBD2. Germline trimming cut 0 bases from V and 4 bases from J; bases unmatched to any gene: 10. This CDR3 contains 18 residues. The germline V gene encodes CDR1 SGHRS and CDR2 YFSETQ. CDR3 sequence (DNA): TGCGCCAGCAGCTTGGGGCTAGCGGGAGGGCCCTCGGGAGAGACCCAGTACTTC. It yields the protein CASSLGLAGGPSGETQYF. Based on the CDR3 plus reference TRBV5-1 and TRBJ2-5, the full variable domain is KAGVTQTPRYLIKTRGQQVTLSCSPISGHRSVSWYQQTPGQGLQFLFEYFSETQRNKGNFPGRFSGRQFSNSRSEMNVSTLELGDSALYLCASSLGLAGGPSGETQYFGPGTRLLVL.

The chain has TRBV27 and TRBJ1-1; weak D call: TRBD1 (5 bases). Trimming removed 3 bases from V and 5 bases from J, with 10 bases in between. Germline CDR1 MNHEY, CDR2 SMNVEV (reference sequence). The CDR3 is 13 amino acids. In nucleotides, the CDR3 is TGTGCCAGCAGTTTTGATGGGGGGACTGAAGCTTTCTTT. It is translated as CASSFDGGTEAFF.

The J gene is TRBJ2-1, the V gene TRBV19; TRBD1 aligns across 8 bases. After removal of 5 bases from V and 8 bases from J, the junction contained 5 bases not matched to a gene. CDR3 length equals 13 residues. Germline CDR1 reads LNHDA; CDR2 reads SQIVND (reference sequence). CDR3 nucleotide sequence: TGTGCCAGTAGTCCCGACAGGGGCTATGAGCAGTTCTTC. It translates to CASSPDRGYEQFF.

The rearrangement uses TRBV5-1 and TRBJ1-1; 7 positions match TRBD1. The CDR3 contains 16 residues. Germline trimming cut 4 bases from V and 2 bases from J; bases unmatched to any gene: 11. The germline V gene has CDR1 SGHRS and CDR2 YFSETQ. CDR3 DNA: TGCGCCAGCAGCCCCTTCAGGGGGGGTGGAAACACTGAAGCTTTCTTT. Its translation is CASSPFRGGGNTEAFF.

This chain links TRBV2 with TRBJ2-5, with 7 bases aligning to TRBD1. This CDR3 comprises 14 residues. Germline CDR1 and CDR2: SNHLY and FYNNEI. With V trimmed by 3 bases and J by 9 bases, 10 bases remained unmatched. DNA for the CDR3: TGTGCCAGCAGTGAGGACAGGTTGAGAGGGGCCCAGTACTTC. This gives the protein CASSEDRLRGAQYF.

This CDR3 reads CAWEKWAGNTEAFF. In DNA, the CDR3 is TGTGCCTGGGAGAAATGGGCCGGAAACACTGAAGCTTTCTTT. The V gene is TRBV30, the J gene TRBJ1-1; D call uncertain. CDR3 size: 14 residues. Germline V gene lookup returns CDR1 GTSNPN and CDR2 SVGIG (reference sequence). Between the trimmed V and J ends, which lost 5 bases and 2 bases, there was a span of 15 bases. Looking up the rest from reference TRBV30 and TRBJ1-1 gives the full variable domain: SQTIHQWPATLVQPVGSPLSLECTVEGTSNPNLYWYRQAAGRGLQLLFYSVGIGQISSEVPQNLSASRPQDRQFILSSKKLLLSDSGFYLCAWEKWAGNTEAFFGQGTRLTVV.

The chain combines TRBV4-1 with TRBJ2-7; 9 positions agree with TRBD1. There are 14 residues in the CDR3. Germline V gene lookup returns CDR1 MGHRA and CDR2 YSYEKL. V lost 4 bases to trimming and J lost 4 bases; unmatched junction nucleotides: 5. This CDR3 is CASSLQQGAYEQYF. CDR3 sequence (DNA): TGCGCCAGCAGCCTACAACAGGGGGCGTACGAGCAGTACTTC.

The chain is built from TRBV29-1 and TRBJ2-7; D is perhaps TRBD1 or TRBD2 (6 bases each). From germline, CDR1 is SQVTM and CDR2 ANQGSEA. There are 10 residues in the CDR3. V was shortened by 5 bases and J by 8 bases, with 10 bases between the two germline ends. CDR3 in amino acids: CSVRGRKQYF. Here the CDR3 DNA reads TGCAGCGTTAGGGGGAGGAAGCAGTACTTC.

The chain couples TRBV27 to TRBJ1-5, with D unresolved. The CDR3 loop spans 12 amino acids. Trimming removed 9 bases from V and 7 bases from J, with 13 bases in between. Germline lookup yields CDR1 MNHEY and CDR2 SMNVEV (reference sequence). Here the CDR3 reads CASSKVGQPQHF. As DNA, the CDR3 is TGTGCCAGTAGCAAAGTCGGACAGCCCCAGCATTTT.

The V and J genes are TRBV30 and TRBJ2-5, with unresolved D. CDR1 is GTSNPN, CDR2 SVGIG, per germline (reference sequence). Trimming cost V 3 bases and J 1 base, with 21 bases left between them. This CDR3 comprises 17 residues. CDR3 nucleotides: TGTGCCTGGAGACTCCTGATAAAGGAGCGCGTCCAAGAGACCCAGTACTTC. Translating it yields CAWRLLIKERVQETQYF.

In this sample, this clone turned up a few times. V gene TRBV2 combines with J gene TRBJ1-5; no clear D gene. Looked up from germline, CDR1 is SNHLY and CDR2 is FYNNEI. This CDR3 contains 15 residues. Trimming took off 4 bases at V and 0 bases at J, with 10 bases between the two ends. In DNA, the CDR3 is TGTGCCAGCAGTGCAGGTGGCTTTAGCAATCAGCCCCAGCATTTT. It is translated as CASSAGGFSNQPQHF.

The chain has TRBV7-2 and TRBJ2-7; D is possibly TRBD2 (6 bases). Germline-derived CDR1 and CDR2 are SGHTA and FQGNSA. This CDR3 has 17 residues. Trimming pared 0 bases from V and 0 bases from J, leaving 15 bases between. CDR3 in DNA: TGTGCCAGCAGCTTAGCCATGGGCGGGACGAACTCCTACGAGCAGTACTTC. Amino acids: CASSLAMGGTNSYEQYF.

This clone is judged medium-sized (0.01 to 0.1%). The gene calls are TRBV11-2 and TRBJ2-2; 8 bases align to TRBD2. After removal of 5 bases from V and 0 bases from J, the junction contained 11 bases not matched to a gene. Germline V lookup: CDR1 SGHAT, CDR2 FQNNGV. This CDR3 has 18 residues. This chain's CDR3 is CASSLVPASGSNTGELFF. DNA of the CDR3: TGTGCCAGCAGCCTAGTCCCGGCTAGCGGGTCGAACACCGGGGAGCTGTTTTTT.

The CDR3 region has the DNA TGTGCCAGCAGTTTTCGGACTGTATATCCCCCCGGAGAGCAGTTCTTC. The encoded protein is CASSFRTVYPPGEQFF. The chain combines TRBV27 with TRBJ2-1; D is possibly TRBD2 (5 bases). This CDR3 has 16 residues. CDR1 and CDR2 from the germline V gene are MNHEY and SMNVEV (reference sequence). Trimming left V 3 bases short and J 10 bases short, with 22 bases between.

The table lists this clone with a count of one. V usage is TRBV5-6 and J usage is TRBJ1-2; 9 positions agree with TRBD1. CDR1 is SGHDT and CDR2 is YYEEEE in the germline V gene. J lost 2 bases, V lost 2 bases, and 1 base had no gene match. The CDR3 spans 14 residues. CDR3 DNA: TGTGCCAGCAGCTTTACAGGGGGCAACTATGGCTACACCTTC. Protein: CASSFTGGNYGYTF.